The 16 T cell receptor beta chains reported below all come from one sample, sequenced in a study of T cells in Graves' hyperthyroidism and ophthalmopathy. RNA transcripts served as the template for amplifying TCR beta CDR3 regions. HTBI primers were used for first-round RT-PCR of the TCR CDR3. TCRdb independently ran MiXCR on the multiplex PCR reads; one entry per CDR3 protein. The table shows more than 350,000 distinct CDR3 sequences, with approximately 15% occurring only once. Sequenced sample: blood. These receptors were obtained from a woman aged 25 to 39 with Graves' hyperthyroidism.

The V and J genes are TRBV2 and TRBJ2-1; D possibly corresponds to TRBD2 (6 bases). This CDR3 comprises 14 residues. The germline gives CDR1 SNHLY, CDR2 FYNNEI. Trimming left V 7 bases short and J 8 bases short, with 18 bases between. The CDR3 DNA is TGTGCCAGCATTGGGACTCCTAAGGGTGATGAGCAGTTCTTC. This encodes CASIGTPKGDEQFF.

This clonotype was seen a handful of times. J is TRBJ2-2 and V is TRBV11-3; TRBD1 matches 9 bases. The CDR3 runs 15 residues. The V gene's germline CDR1 is SGHNT and CDR2 YENEEA. J gave up 6 bases and V 4 bases, and 6 bases lay outside the gene matches. CDR3 DNA: TGTGCCAGCAGCTCTCGGGACAGGGACGCCGGGGAGCTGTTTTTT. Translated: CASSSRDRDAGELFF.

This clonotype was counted at least ten times. The chain combines TRBV13 with TRBJ1-3; D not certain. The CDR3 has 15 amino acids. Germline V gene data show CDR1 as PRHDT and CDR2 as FYEKMQ (reference sequence). Trimming cost V 2 bases and J 0 bases, with 8 bases left between them. CDR3 loop: CASSLTGDSGNTIYF. Here the CDR3 DNA reads TGTGCCAGCAGCTTAACGGGAGACTCTGGAAACACCATATATTTT. Full variable domain (outside the CDR3, taken from reference TRBV13 and TRBJ1-3): AAGVIQSPRHLIKEKRETATLKCYPIPRHDTVYWYQQGPGQDPQFLISFYEKMQSDKGSIPDRFSAQQFSDYHSELNMSSLELGDSALYFCASSLTGDSGNTIYFGEGSWLTVV.

The gene calls are TRBV7-9 and TRBJ2-3; D is perhaps TRBD1 or TRBD2 (5 bases each). Germline V gene data show CDR1 as SEHNR and CDR2 as FQNEAQ (reference sequence). The CDR3 extends over 15 amino acids. Trimming took 1 base from V and 6 from J, leaving 14 bases between them. As DNA, the CDR3 is TGTGCCAGCAGCTTAGTGGGGACGCGATCGGATACGCAGTATTTT. Amino acid sequence: CASSLVGTRSDTQYF.

This clonotype turned up a few times. The chain recombines TRBV10-3 with TRBJ1-3; D might be TRBD1 (6 bases). The CDR3 totals 19 residues. From germline, CDR1 is ENHRY and CDR2 SYGVKD. The germline V and J ends were trimmed by 0 bases and 0 bases, with 18 bases remaining between them. This CDR3 reads CAISESRGERGTSGNTIYF. CDR3 DNA: TGTGCCATCAGTGAGTCTCGGGGAGAAAGGGGGACCTCTGGAAACACCATATATTTT.

This clonotype was counted at least ten times. The CDR3 is CATSYAGTGSETQYF. The DNA of the CDR3 is TGTGCCACCAGTTACGCCGGGACAGGGAGTGAGACCCAGTACTTC. The chain joins TRBV24-1 to TRBJ2-5, with 9 positions matching TRBD1. In germline, CDR1 is KGHDR, CDR2 SFDVKD. J was trimmed by 5 bases and V by 6 bases; bases with no gene match: 9. The CDR3 runs to 15 residues.

The chain is built from TRBV19 and TRBJ2-1, with TRBD2 matching 8 bases. V lost 3 bases to trimming and J lost 5 bases; unmatched junction nucleotides: 3. Germline CDR1 is LNHDA and CDR2 is SQIVND (reference sequence). The CDR3 has 14 residues. The CDR3 spells CASSIQLADNEQFF. The CDR3 DNA is TGTGCCAGTAGTATCCAACTAGCGGACAATGAGCAGTTCTTC.

This clonotype was recorded many times. V usage is TRBV27 and J usage is TRBJ2-7; D uncertain. CDR3 length equals 15 residues. V was cut by 7 bases and J by 0 bases, with 16 bases left in between. The germline gives CDR1 MNHEY, CDR2 SMNVEV (reference sequence). CDR3 bases: TGTGCCAGCACCCTCCGGCAGGATGGCTCCTACGAGCAGTACTTC. Translating gives CASTLRQDGSYEQYF.

The chain recombines TRBV6-1 with TRBJ1-2, with D unclear. V dropped 4 bases and J dropped 2 bases, with 8 bases sitting between them. The CDR3 length is 13 residues. Germline CDR1 MNHNS, CDR2 SASEGT. This CDR3 reads CASSVKQNYGYTF. The CDR3 DNA reads as TGTGCCAGCAGTGTGAAACAGAACTATGGCTACACCTTC.

This clonotype was detected ten times or more. This rearrangement joins TRBV2 to TRBJ2-1; D gene unclear. Trimming pared 8 bases from V and 7 bases from J, leaving 6 bases between. The germline V gene encodes CDR1 SNHLY and CDR2 FYNNEI. The CDR3 is 10 amino acids. The CDR3 sequence: CASLTNEQFF. DNA for the CDR3: TGTGCCAGCCTTACAAATGAGCAGTTCTTC.

This clonotype was counted only a few times. J is TRBJ1-4 and V is TRBV7-6, with D uncertain. Trimming took off 5 bases at V and 5 bases at J, with 21 bases between the two ends. Germline V gene data show CDR1 as SGHVS and CDR2 as FNYEAQ. The CDR3 runs to 17 residues. In DNA form, the CDR3 reads TGTGCCAGCAGCCCTAAGGCAGGCGGAATCTTCAATGAAAAACTGTTTTTT. This encodes CASSPKAGGIFNEKLFF.

The chain joins TRBV20-1 to TRBJ2-1; 12 bases are shared with TRBD2. Trimming took 1 base from V and 7 from J; bases not matched to a gene: 5. Per the germline V gene, CDR1 is DFQATT and CDR2 is SNEGSKA (reference sequence). The CDR3 extends over 15 amino acids. The CDR3 is CSARALAGGWNEQFF. In DNA form, the CDR3 reads TGCAGTGCTAGAGCACTAGCGGGAGGTTGGAATGAGCAGTTCTTC.

The chain joins TRBV5-1 to TRBJ2-1, with D possibly called TRBD1 or TRBD2 (6 bases each). The germline V gene has CDR1 SGHRS and CDR2 YFSETQ. V was shortened by 4 bases and J by 0 bases, with 14 bases between the two germline ends. The CDR3 is 16 residues long. CDR3 in amino acids: CASSGGADSSYNEQFF. DNA for the CDR3: TGCGCCAGCAGCGGAGGGGCGGACAGCTCCTACAATGAGCAGTTCTTC.

This clonotype was found a few times. The chain uses TRBV28 and TRBJ1-1; 7 nucleotides match TRBD1. This CDR3 is built from 15 residues. The trim removed 6 bases at V and 1 base at J, leaving 8 bases unmatched. Germline CDR1 reads MDHEN; CDR2 reads SYDVKM. The CDR3 here is CASSSTGTANTEAFF. CDR3 bases: TGTGCCAGCAGCTCGACAGGGACAGCGAACACTGAAGCTTTCTTT. Looking up the rest from reference TRBV28 and TRBJ1-1 gives the full variable domain: DVKVTQSSRYLVKRTGEKVFLECVQDMDHENMFWYRQDPGLGLRLIYFSYDVKMKEKGDIPEGYSVSREKKERFSLILESASTNQTSMYLCASSSTGTANTEAFFGQGTRLTVV.

This clonotype has just a few counts. The CDR3 coding sequence is TGCAGTGCGAGGGGGGTAGCGGGAAAAACATCCGGGGAGCTGTTTTTT. This gives the protein CSARGVAGKTSGELFF. The J gene is TRBJ2-2, the V gene TRBV20-1, with TRBD2 matching over 8 bases. This CDR3 comprises 16 residues. Per the germline V gene, CDR1 is DFQATT and CDR2 is SNEGSKA (reference sequence). Germline trimming cut 6 bases from V and 6 bases from J; bases unmatched to any gene: 15.

This clonotype was recorded many times. This chain uses TRBV2 with TRBJ2-5, with TRBD1 matching over 11 bases. This CDR3 contains 15 residues. Germline V gene sequence: CDR1 SNHLY, CDR2 FYNNEI. Trimming at V came to 7 bases and at J to 0 bases, leaving 4 bases not matched to a gene. DNA of the CDR3: TGTGCCAGCATACGGGACAGGGGGTACCAAGAGACCCAGTACTTC. Translated, it gives CASIRDRGYQETQYF. Full variable domain (missing parts from reference TRBV2 and TRBJ2-5): EPEVTQTPSHQVTQMGQEVILRCVPISNHLYFYWYRQILGQKVEFLVSFYNNEISEKSEIFDDQFSVERPDGSNFTLKIRSTKLEDSAMYFCASIRDRGYQETQYFGPGTRLLVL.